A single sample is the source of the 9 T cell receptor beta chains below, sequenced in a study of CD8+ T cells in alopecia areata. RNA extraction and reverse transcription yielded cDNA as sequencing template. Sequencing was performed with immunoSEQ multiplex PCR; in TCRdb, only in-frame clones are kept and a portion is missing. The sample lists about 92,000 clones, around 44% occurring once. The treatment is: oral pan-JAK inhibitor, 5-10 mg twice daily. Here the sequenced sample was CD8+ T cells sorted from blood, taken at week 24, from a patient treated with tofacitinib. The receptor source for this set is a human donor with alopecia areata.

J is TRBJ2-3 and V is TRBV27; D is uncertain. Deletions cut 2 bases from V and 6 bases from J, with 6 bases between. CDR3 size: 12 residues. CDR1 and CDR2 from the germline V gene are MNHEY and SMNVEV (reference sequence). DNA of the CDR3: TGTGCCAGCAGTTTACTCGGTGATACGCAGTATTTT. Translation gives CASSLLGDTQYF.

V usage is TRBV27 and J usage is TRBJ2-1; 11 nucleotides line up with TRBD2. V dropped 3 bases and J dropped 6; count of bases not matched to a gene: 1. Germline CDR1 and CDR2: MNHEY and SMNVEV (reference sequence). This CDR3 has 14 amino acids. CDR3 loop: CASSLGTSGNEQFF. The CDR3 DNA sequence: TGTGCCAGCAGTTTGGGGACTAGCGGCAATGAGCAGTTCTTC.

The chain is built from TRBV27 and TRBJ2-1; D uncertain. The germline V and J ends were trimmed by 3 bases and 5 bases, with 5 bases remaining between them. Germline CDR1 is MNHEY and CDR2 is SMNVEV (reference sequence). The CDR3 totals 12 residues. Written as DNA, the CDR3 is TGTGCCAGCAGTTTCAGCAACAATGAGCAGTTCTTC. Translated, it gives CASSFSNNEQFF.

A few counts support this clone. The chain recombines TRBV28 with TRBJ1-1; possible D gene TRBD1, 6 bases. V was trimmed by 11 bases and J by 0 bases, leaving 16 bases between them. The CDR3 sequence is 14 residues long. CDR1 and CDR2 (germline): MDHEN, SYDVKM. As DNA, the CDR3 is TGTGCCGGGAACCGCAGGGGACTGAACACTGAAGCTTTCTTT. Translated, it gives CAGNRRGLNTEAFF.

This chain connects TRBV14 to TRBJ2-7, with TRBD2 matching 9 bases. Germline CDR1 SGHDN, CDR2 FVKESK. The ends lost 5 bases at V and 3 bases at J; junction bases unmatched: 5. CDR3 size: 14 residues. The CDR3 reads CASSLSSGNYEQYF. The DNA for the CDR3 is TGTGCCAGCAGCTTATCTAGCGGGAACTACGAGCAGTACTTC.

A few counts support this clone. The chain recombines TRBV30 with TRBJ2-2, with D unresolved. Germline values: CDR1 GTSNPN, CDR2 SVGIG (reference sequence). Trimming shortened V by 4 bases and J by 4 bases, and 10 bases separated the two germline ends. This CDR3 has 13 amino acids. CDR3 in amino acids: CAWNLGLTGELFF. The CDR3, as DNA: TGTGCCTGGAACCTGGGCCTCACCGGGGAGCTGTTTTTT.

The V call is TRBV14, the J call TRBJ1-2, with a weak D call TRBD1 (6 bases). V lost 4 bases and J lost 2, with 11 bases in between. The CDR3 contains 14 residues. CDR1 is SGHDN, CDR2 FVKESK, per germline. Here the CDR3 DNA reads TGTGCCAGCAGCCCGGGACACTTAAACTATGGCTACACCTTC. Its translation is CASSPGHLNYGYTF.

This clone has a handful of counts. The V call is TRBV9, the J call TRBJ2-3, with D tentatively TRBD1 (8 bases). Germline assignment: CDR1 SGDLS and CDR2 YYNGEE. The CDR3 runs to 13 residues. Trimming took off 3 bases at V and 5 bases at J, with 10 bases between the two ends. The CDR3 DNA follows: TGTGCCAGCAGCGACAGGGGGGGAGATACGCAGTATTTT. Translated, it gives CASSDRGGDTQYF.

The gene calls are TRBV9 and TRBJ2-3; D gene uncertain. The CDR3 spans 13 residues. From germline, CDR1 is SGDLS and CDR2 YYNGEE. Trimming stripped 0 bases from V and 0 bases from J, with 2 bases between. CDR3 sequence: CASSVASTDTQYF. The CDR3 nucleotides are TGTGCCAGCAGCGTAGCAAGCACAGATACGCAGTATTTT.